This T cell receptor (beta chain) was recorded in a study of PD-1 blockade in classical Hodgkin lymphoma. Study-wide background: Every 2 weeks, patients had 3 mg/kg nivolumab intravenously.

The table came from immunoSEQ multiplex PCR; TCRdb's copy has only in-frame clones and leaves some out. The sample includes approximately 52,000 clones, 86% of them seen just once. Regarding time point: cycle 4 day 1 (C4D1), after less than 7 weeks of nivolumab. All the patients suffered relapse after autologous stem cell transplantation, and brentuximab vedotin exposure differed. The CDR3 runs 15 residues. Per germline, CDR1 MDHEN and CDR2 SYDVKM. J lost 4 bases, V lost 7 bases, and 10 bases had no gene match. This material consisted of peripheral blood mononuclear cells (PBMCs), taken before the fourth cycle of nivolumab. V usage is TRBV28 and J usage is TRBJ2-5; 9 bases map to TRBD1. The TCR was taken from a human donor with classical Hodgkin lymphoma. CDR3 in amino acids: CASKTGQGFLETQYF. The CDR3 nucleotides are TGTGCCAGCAAAACGGGACAGGGTTTTCTAGAGACCCAGTACTTC. The entire variable domain, with the rest obtained from reference TRBV28 and TRBJ2-5, is as follows: DVKVTQSSRYLVKRTGEKVFLECVQDMDHENMFWYRQDPGLGLRLIYFSYDVKMKEKGDIPEGYSVSREKKERFSLILESASTNQTSMYLCASKTGQGFLETQYFGPGTRLLVL.